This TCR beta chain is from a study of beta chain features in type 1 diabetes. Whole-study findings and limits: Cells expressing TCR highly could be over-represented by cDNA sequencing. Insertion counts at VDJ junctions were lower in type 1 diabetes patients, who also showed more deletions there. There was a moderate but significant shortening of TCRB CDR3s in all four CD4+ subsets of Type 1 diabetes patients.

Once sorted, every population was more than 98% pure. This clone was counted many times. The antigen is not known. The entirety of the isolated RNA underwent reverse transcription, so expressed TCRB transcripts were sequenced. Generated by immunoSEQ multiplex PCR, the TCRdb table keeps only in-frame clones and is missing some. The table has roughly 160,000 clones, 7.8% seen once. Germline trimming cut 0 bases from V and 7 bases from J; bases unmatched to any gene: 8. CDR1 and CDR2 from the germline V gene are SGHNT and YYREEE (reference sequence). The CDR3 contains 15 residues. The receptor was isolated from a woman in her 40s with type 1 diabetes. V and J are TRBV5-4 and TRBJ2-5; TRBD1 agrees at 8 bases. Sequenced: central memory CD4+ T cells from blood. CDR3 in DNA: TGTGCCAGCAGCTTGGGGGGGACAGGTGCTGGGACCCAGTACTTC. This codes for CASSLGGTGAGTQYF.